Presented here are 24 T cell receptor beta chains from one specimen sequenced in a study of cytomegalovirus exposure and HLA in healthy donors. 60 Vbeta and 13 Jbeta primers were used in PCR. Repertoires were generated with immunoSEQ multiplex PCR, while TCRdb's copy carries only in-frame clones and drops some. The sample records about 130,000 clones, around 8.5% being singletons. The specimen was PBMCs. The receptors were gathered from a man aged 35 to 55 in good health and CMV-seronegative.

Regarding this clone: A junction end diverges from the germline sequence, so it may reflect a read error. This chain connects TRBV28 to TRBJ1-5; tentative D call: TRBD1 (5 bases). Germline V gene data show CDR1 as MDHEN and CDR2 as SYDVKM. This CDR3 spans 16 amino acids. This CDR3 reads CASSLGGGDGNQPRHF. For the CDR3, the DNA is TGTGCCAGCAGTTTAGGGGGAGGGGATGGCAATCAGCCCCGGCATTTT.

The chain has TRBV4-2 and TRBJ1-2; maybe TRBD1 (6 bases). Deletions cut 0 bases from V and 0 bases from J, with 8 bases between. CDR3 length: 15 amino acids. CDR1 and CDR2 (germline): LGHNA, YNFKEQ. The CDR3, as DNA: TGTGCCAGCAGCCAAGACAGGGGTTCTAACTATGGCTACACCTTC. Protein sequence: CASSQDRGSNYGYTF.

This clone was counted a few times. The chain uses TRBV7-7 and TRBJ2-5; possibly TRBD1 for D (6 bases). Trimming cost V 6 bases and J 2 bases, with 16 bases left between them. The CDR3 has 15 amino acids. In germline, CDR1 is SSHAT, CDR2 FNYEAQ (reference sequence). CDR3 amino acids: CASSYTDRPQETQYF. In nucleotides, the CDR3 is TGTGCCAGCAGTTATACGGACAGACCACAAGAGACCCAGTACTTC.

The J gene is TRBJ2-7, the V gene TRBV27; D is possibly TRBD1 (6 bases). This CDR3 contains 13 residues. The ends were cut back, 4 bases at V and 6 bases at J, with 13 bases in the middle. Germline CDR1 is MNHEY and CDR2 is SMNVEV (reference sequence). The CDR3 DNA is TGTGCCAGCAGTTCGGCAGGGGATGCCGAGCAGTACTTC. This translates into CASSSAGDAEQYF.

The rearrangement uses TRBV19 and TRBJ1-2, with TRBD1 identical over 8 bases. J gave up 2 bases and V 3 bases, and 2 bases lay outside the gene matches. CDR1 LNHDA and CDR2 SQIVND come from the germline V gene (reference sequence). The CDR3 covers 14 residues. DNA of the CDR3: TGTGCCAGTAGTATCGACAGGGGAAACTATGGCTACACCTTC. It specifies CASSIDRGNYGYTF.

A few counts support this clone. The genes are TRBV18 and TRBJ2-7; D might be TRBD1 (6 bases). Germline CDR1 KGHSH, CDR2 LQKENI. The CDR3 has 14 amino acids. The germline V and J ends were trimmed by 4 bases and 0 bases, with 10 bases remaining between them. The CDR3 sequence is CASSLTGASYEQYF. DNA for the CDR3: TGTGCCAGCTCACTGACAGGCGCCTCCTACGAGCAGTACTTC.

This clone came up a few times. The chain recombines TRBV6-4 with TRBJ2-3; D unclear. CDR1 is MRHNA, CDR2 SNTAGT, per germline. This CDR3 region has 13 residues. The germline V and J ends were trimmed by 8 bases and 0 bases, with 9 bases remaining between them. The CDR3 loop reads CASAERSTDTQYF. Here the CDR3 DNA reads TGTGCCAGCGCGGAGAGGAGCACAGATACGCAGTATTTT.

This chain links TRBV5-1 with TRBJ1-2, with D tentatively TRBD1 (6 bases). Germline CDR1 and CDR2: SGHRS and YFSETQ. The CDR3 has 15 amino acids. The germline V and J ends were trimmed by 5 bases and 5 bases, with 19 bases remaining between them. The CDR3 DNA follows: TGCGCCAGCAGATCCTGGGACACGGGGATATATGGCTACACCTTC. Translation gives CASRSWDTGIYGYTF.

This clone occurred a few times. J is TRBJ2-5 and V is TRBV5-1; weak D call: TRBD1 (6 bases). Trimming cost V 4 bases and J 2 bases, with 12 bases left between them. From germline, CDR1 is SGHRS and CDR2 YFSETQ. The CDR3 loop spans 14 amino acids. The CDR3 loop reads CASSKRQVQETQYF. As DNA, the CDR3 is TGCGCCAGCAGCAAAAGACAGGTTCAAGAGACCCAGTACTTC.

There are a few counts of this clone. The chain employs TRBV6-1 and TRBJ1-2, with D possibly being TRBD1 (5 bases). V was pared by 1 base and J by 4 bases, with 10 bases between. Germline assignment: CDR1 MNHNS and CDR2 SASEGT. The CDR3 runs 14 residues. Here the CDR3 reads CASSEVGRGYGYTF. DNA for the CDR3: TGTGCCAGCAGTGAAGTGGGAAGGGGCTATGGCTACACCTTC.

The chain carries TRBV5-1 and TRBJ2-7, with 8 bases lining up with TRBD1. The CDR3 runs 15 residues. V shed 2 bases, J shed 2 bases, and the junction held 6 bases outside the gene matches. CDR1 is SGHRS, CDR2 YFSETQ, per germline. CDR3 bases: TGCGCCAGCAGCTTCAGGGGACAGGACGCCTACGAGCAGTACTTC. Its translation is CASSFRGQDAYEQYF.

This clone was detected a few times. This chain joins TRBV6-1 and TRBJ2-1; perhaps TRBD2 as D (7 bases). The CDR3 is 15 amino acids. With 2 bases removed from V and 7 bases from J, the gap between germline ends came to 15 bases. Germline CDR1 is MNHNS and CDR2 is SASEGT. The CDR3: CASSELRGPGNEQFF. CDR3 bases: TGTGCCAGCAGTGAACTGCGGGGGCCAGGAAATGAGCAGTTCTTC.

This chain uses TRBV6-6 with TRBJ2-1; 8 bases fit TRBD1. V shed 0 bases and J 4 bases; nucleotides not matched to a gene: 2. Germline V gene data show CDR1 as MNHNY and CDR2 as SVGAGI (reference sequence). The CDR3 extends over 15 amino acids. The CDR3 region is CASSYSRTGYNEQFF. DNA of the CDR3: TGTGCCAGCAGTTACTCCCGGACAGGGTACAATGAGCAGTTCTTC.

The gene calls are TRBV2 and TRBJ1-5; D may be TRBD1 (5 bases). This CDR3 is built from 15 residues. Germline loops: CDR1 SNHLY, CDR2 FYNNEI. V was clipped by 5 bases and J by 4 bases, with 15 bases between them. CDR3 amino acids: CASSSLRAGNQPQHF. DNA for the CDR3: TGTGCCAGCAGTAGCCTCAGGGCAGGGAATCAGCCCCAGCATTTT.

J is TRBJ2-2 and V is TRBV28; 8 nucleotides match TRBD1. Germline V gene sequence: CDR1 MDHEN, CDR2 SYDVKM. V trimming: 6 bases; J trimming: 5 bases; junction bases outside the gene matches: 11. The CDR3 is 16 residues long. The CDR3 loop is CASRLPGRGRTGELFF. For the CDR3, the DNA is TGTGCCAGCAGACTCCCCGGCAGGGGGCGTACCGGGGAGCTGTTTTTT.

CDR3 in amino acids: CAWSGFSYEQYF. CDR3 sequence (DNA): TGTGCCTGGAGCGGTTTCTCCTACGAGCAGTACTTC. V usage is TRBV30 and J usage is TRBJ2-7; D uncertain. V was pared by 3 bases and J by 0 bases, with 6 bases between. This CDR3 is 12 amino acids long. Germline assignment: CDR1 GTSNPN and CDR2 SVGIG (reference sequence). Drawing the rest from reference TRBV30 and TRBJ2-7, the complete variable domain is SQTIHQWPATLVQPVGSPLSLECTVEGTSNPNLYWYRQAAGRGLQLLFYSVGIGQISSEVPQNLSASRPQDRQFILSSKKLLLSDSGFYLCAWSGFSYEQYFGPGTRLTVT.

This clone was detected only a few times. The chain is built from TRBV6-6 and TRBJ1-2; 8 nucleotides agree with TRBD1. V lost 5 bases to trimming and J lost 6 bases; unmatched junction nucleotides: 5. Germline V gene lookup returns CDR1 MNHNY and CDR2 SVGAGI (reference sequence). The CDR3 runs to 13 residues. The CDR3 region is CASSPPGGDGYTF. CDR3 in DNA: TGTGCCAGCAGTCCCCCAGGGGGCGATGGCTACACCTTC.

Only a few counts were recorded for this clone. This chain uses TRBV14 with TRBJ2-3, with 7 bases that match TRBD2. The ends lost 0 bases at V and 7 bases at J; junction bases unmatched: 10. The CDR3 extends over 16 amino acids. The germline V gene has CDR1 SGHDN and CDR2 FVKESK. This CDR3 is CASSQEIRPGLNTQYF. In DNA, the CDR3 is TGTGCCAGCAGCCAAGAAATTAGACCGGGACTAAATACGCAGTATTTT.

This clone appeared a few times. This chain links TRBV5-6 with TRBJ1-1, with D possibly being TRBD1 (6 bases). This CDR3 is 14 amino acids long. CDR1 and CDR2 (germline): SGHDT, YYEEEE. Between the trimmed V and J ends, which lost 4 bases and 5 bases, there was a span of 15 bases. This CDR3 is CASSRGQTGTEAFF. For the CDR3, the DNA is TGTGCCAGCAGCAGGGGACAAACTGGAACTGAAGCTTTCTTT.

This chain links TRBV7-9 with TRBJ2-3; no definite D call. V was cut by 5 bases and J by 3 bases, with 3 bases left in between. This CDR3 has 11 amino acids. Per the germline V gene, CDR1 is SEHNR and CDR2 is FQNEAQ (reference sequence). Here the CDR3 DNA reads TGTGCCAGCAGCCCTACAGATACGCAGTATTTT. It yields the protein CASSPTDTQYF.

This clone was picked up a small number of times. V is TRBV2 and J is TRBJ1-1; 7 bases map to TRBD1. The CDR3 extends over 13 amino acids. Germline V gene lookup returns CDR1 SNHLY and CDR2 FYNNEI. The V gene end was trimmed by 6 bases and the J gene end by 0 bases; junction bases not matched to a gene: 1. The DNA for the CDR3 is TGTGCCAGCAGACAGGGGATGAACACTGAAGCTTTCTTT. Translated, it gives CASRQGMNTEAFF.

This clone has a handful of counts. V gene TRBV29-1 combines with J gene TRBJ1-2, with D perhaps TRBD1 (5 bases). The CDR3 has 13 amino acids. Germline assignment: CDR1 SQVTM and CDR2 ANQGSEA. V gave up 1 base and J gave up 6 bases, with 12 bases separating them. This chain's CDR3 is CSVEAYGGDGYTF. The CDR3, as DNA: TGCAGCGTTGAAGCCTACGGAGGGGATGGCTACACCTTC.

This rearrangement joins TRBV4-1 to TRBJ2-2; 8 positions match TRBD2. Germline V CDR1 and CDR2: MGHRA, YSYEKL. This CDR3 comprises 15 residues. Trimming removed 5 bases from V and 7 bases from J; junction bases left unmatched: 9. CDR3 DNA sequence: TGCGCCAGCAGCAAAGTCGGGGGGGCCGGCGGGGAGCTGTTTTTT. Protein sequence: CASSKVGGAGGELFF.

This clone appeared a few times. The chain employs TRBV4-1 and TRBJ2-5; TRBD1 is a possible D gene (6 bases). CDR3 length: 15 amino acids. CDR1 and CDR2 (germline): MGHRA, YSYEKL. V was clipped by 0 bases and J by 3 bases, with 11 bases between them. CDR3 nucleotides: TGCGCCAGCAGCCAAGATAAGTACAGGGAAGAGACCCAGTACTTC. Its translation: CASSQDKYREETQYF.